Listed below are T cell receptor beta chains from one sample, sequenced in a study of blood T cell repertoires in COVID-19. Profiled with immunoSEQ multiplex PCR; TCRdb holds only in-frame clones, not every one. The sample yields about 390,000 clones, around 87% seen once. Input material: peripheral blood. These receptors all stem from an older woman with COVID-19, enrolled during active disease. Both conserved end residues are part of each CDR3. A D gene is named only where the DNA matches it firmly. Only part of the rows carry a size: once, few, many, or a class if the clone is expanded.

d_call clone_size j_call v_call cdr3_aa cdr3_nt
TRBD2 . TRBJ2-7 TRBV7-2 CASSLVQAGGSYEQYF TGTGCCAGCAGCTTAGTTCAGGCGGGGGGATCCTACGAGCAGTACTTC
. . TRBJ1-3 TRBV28 CAGLFQNTIYF TGTGCCGGCTTGTTCCAAAACACCATATATTTT
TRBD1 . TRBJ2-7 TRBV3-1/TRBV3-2 CASSQTGERYEQYF TGTGCCAGCAGCCAAACAGGGGAGAGGTACGAGCAGTACTTC
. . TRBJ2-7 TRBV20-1 CSASRTYEQYF TGCAGTGCTAGCAGAACCTACGAGCAGTACTTC
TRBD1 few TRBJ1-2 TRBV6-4 CASSDSRQGVYTF TGTGCCAGCAGTGACTCAAGACAGGGGGTCTACACCTTC
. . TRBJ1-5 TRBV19 CASSPRETGNQPQHF TGTGCCAGTAGTCCGAGAGAAACAGGCAATCAGCCCCAGCATTTT
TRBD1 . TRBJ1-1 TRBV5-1 CASSQGQARSPEAFF TGCGCCAGCAGCCAAGGACAGGCTCGTTCCCCTGAAGCTTTCTTT
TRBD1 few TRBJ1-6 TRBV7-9 CASSLRDRANSPLHF TGTGCCAGCAGCTTGCGAGACAGGGCCAATTCACCCCTCCACTTT
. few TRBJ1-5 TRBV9 CASSRTGNINQPQHF TGTGCCAGCAGCAGAACAGGGAATATCAATCAGCCCCAGCATTTT
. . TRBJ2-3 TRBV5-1 CASSLQGGKADTQYF TGCGCCAGCAGCTTACAGGGTGGGAAGGCAGATACGCAGTATTTT